One sample yielded the 10 T cell receptor beta chains listed below, sequenced in a study of siplizumab effects on memory and regulatory T cells. Here immunoSEQ multiplex PCR was the method, and the copy in TCRdb shows in-frame clones only, minus some. The data hold about 94,000 clones, with about 94% observed a single time. Sequences were obtained from non-Treg CD4+ T cells sorted from blood. The receptor source for this set is a human donor in good health.

The V and J genes are TRBV5-6 and TRBJ2-1; possible D gene TRBD1, 7 bases. Trimming removed 6 bases from V and 6 bases from J, with 19 bases in between. CDR3 length equals 15 residues. Germline V lookup: CDR1 SGHDT, CDR2 YYEEEE. CDR3 region: CASTRQGLASNEQFF. For the CDR3, the DNA is TGTGCCAGCACCCGACAGGGACTGGCCTCCAATGAGCAGTTCTTC.

The J gene is TRBJ2-1, the V gene TRBV4-2; D gene unclear. Per the germline V gene, CDR1 is LGHNA and CDR2 is YNFKEQ. The CDR3 consists of 15 residues. V was pared by 1 base and J by 5 bases, with 12 bases between. Written as DNA, the CDR3 is TGTGCCAGCAGCCAAGCTCAGAGAGGAGACAATGAGCAGTTCTTC. Amino acid sequence: CASSQAQRGDNEQFF.

V gene TRBV7-8 combines with J gene TRBJ2-5; 10 bases are shared with TRBD2. The ends lost 4 bases at V and 3 bases at J; junction bases unmatched: 14. The CDR3 covers 18 residues. CDR1 SGHVS and CDR2 FQNEAQ come from the germline V gene. The CDR3 loop reads CASSYGTLLAGQEETQYF. The DNA for the CDR3 is TGTGCCAGCAGCTACGGAACTCTACTAGCGGGACAAGAAGAGACCCAGTACTTC.

The chain carries TRBV20-1 and TRBJ2-7, with D tentatively TRBD1 (6 bases). The CDR3 totals 11 residues. Germline V CDR1 and CDR2: DFQATT, SNEGSKA (reference sequence). V lost 5 bases, J lost 3 bases, and 8 bases lay in between. CDR3 bases: TGCAGTGCTTTGGACAGCTACGAGCAGTACTTC. Protein product: CSALDSYEQYF.

The chain combines TRBV7-2 with TRBJ1-3; D call uncertain. The germline V gene has CDR1 SGHTA and CDR2 FQGNSA. This CDR3 has 14 residues. V was shortened by 6 bases and J by 0 bases, with 9 bases between the two germline ends. The CDR3 loop reads CASRRSGSGNTIYF. In DNA, the CDR3 is TGTGCCAGCAGGAGGTCAGGCTCTGGAAACACCATATATTTT.

The chain joins TRBV20-1 to TRBJ2-5, with D uncertain. V was clipped by 1 base and J by 7 bases, with 1 base between them. Germline values: CDR1 DFQATT, CDR2 SNEGSKA (reference sequence). The CDR3 contains 9 residues. The CDR3 spells CSARGTQYF. The CDR3 DNA reads TGCAGTGCTAGAGGGACCCAGTACTTC.

This clone has just one count. V gene TRBV19 combines with J gene TRBJ2-3; 13 positions match TRBD2. CDR1 is LNHDA, CDR2 SQIVND, per germline (reference sequence). The CDR3 covers 14 residues. The V segment lost 4 bases and the J segment 6 bases; nucleotides outside the gene matches: 1. The CDR3 sequence: CASSKLAGGDTQYF. The CDR3 DNA is TGTGCCAGTAGTAAACTAGCGGGGGGGGATACGCAGTATTTT. The variable domain in full, completed from reference TRBV19 and TRBJ2-3, reads DGGITQSPKYLFRKEGQNVTLSCEQNLNHDAMYWYRQDPGQGLRLIYYSQIVNDFQKGDIAEGYSVSREKKESFPLTVTSAQKNPTAFYLCASSKLAGGDTQYFGPGTRLTVL.

The chain couples TRBV6-5 to TRBJ2-7, with 11 bases identical to TRBD2. Losses at the gene ends were 5 bases for V and 2 bases for J; bases not matched to a gene: 5. Germline V lookup: CDR1 MNHEY, CDR2 SVGAGI. This CDR3 is built from 15 residues. CDR3 bases: TGTGCCAGCAGTCCCCGACTAGCGGGGACCTACGAGCAGTACTTC. It specifies CASSPRLAGTYEQYF.

This clone was detected only once. The gene calls are TRBV2 and TRBJ1-2, with D unclear. The V end was cut by 0 bases, the J end by 8 bases, with 10 bases between. Germline V gene data show CDR1 as SNHLY and CDR2 as FYNNEI. The CDR3 sequence is 13 residues long. The CDR3 protein is CASSEAGTGGYTF. The CDR3 region has the DNA TGTGCCAGCAGTGAAGCTGGTACGGGCGGCTACACCTTC.

The chain combines TRBV10-2 with TRBJ1-1; 8 bases map to TRBD1. This CDR3 is 13 amino acids long. V was pared by 6 bases and J by 4 bases, with 4 bases of the junction left unmatched. Per the germline V gene, CDR1 is WSHSY and CDR2 is SAAADI. In DNA, the CDR3 is TGCGCCAGCAGCGACAGGGGAAGCACTGAAGCTTTCTTT. This codes for CASSDRGSTEAFF.